This T cell receptor beta chain was sequenced for a study of OX40 agonist ivuxolimab in advanced cancers. Study-wide context: Patients were treated with intravenous ivuxolimab, dosed at 0.01 to 10 mg/kg and infused every 2 weeks. Among those enrolled, mean age was 60 years (range about 23 to 85) and 82.7% were male.

CDR1 is MNHNY and CDR2 is SVGAGI in the germline V gene (reference sequence). CDR3 length: 16 residues. Deletions cut 0 bases from V and 7 bases from J, with 16 bases between. Sequenced by immunoSEQ multiplex PCR; TCRdb stores in-frame clones only, minus some. The sample carries about 81,000 clones, approximately 90% recorded once. J is TRBJ1-5 and V is TRBV6-6; D is perhaps TRBD1 (5 bases). Sequenced here: CD4+ or CD8+ T cells sorted from blood, sampled in a trial of the OX40 agonist ivuxolimab. The TCR was taken from an adult with an advanced solid tumor such as melanoma, head and neck, liver or kidney cancer. This CDR3 is CASSYSSPSGGQPQHF. CDR3 nucleotides: TGTGCCAGCAGTTACTCTAGCCCCTCCGGGGGGCAGCCCCAGCATTTT.